The 7 T cell receptor beta chains listed next were all sequenced from one sample in a study of blood T cell repertoires in COVID-19. Assay used: immunoSEQ multiplex PCR; TCRdb lists only in-frame clones, some missing. The sample holds approximately 140,000 clones, around 80% seen once. The source material was peripheral blood. The receptors originated from a man aged 45-65 years with acute or convalescent COVID-19.

The chain couples TRBV11-2 to TRBJ1-2; no firm D call. Germline V CDR1 and CDR2: SGHAT, FQNNGV. Trimming pared 5 bases from V and 6 bases from J, leaving 13 bases between. The CDR3 is 13 amino acids. The CDR3 region has the DNA TGTGCCAGCAGCAACGAGGGCAGGAATGGCTACACCTTC. This sequence encodes CASSNEGRNGYTF.

The chain is built from TRBV3-1 (or the pseudogene TRBV3-2) and TRBJ1-2, with 8 nucleotides matching TRBD1. The CDR3 is 15 residues long. With V trimmed by 4 bases and J by 0 bases, 4 bases remained unmatched. The germline V gene has CDR1 LGHDT and CDR2 YNNKEL (reference sequence). CDR3 in DNA: TGTGCCAGCAGCCTGAGGGGACAGGCTAACTATGGCTACACCTTC. As protein: CASSLRGQANYGYTF.

The genes are TRBV4-1 and TRBJ1-1; D is uncertain. V shed 1 base and J shed 6 bases, with 21 bases lying between them. CDR3 length: 17 residues. CDR1 and CDR2 from the germline V gene are MGHRA and YSYEKL. The CDR3 nucleotides are TGCGCCAGCAGCCAAGCGGGTTCAGCGACCCAGCGCTCTGAAGCTTTCTTT. Protein: CASSQAGSATQRSEAFF.

The rearrangement links TRBV6-1 to TRBJ1-2, with 7 positions matching TRBD1. Germline CDR1 reads MNHNS; CDR2 reads SASEGT. The CDR3 has 14 amino acids. V gave up 2 bases and J gave up 5 bases; unmatched junction bases: 5. The CDR3 bases are TGTGCCAGCAGTGAATGGGGGGACAGATATGGCTACACCTTC. It is translated as CASSEWGDRYGYTF.

V usage is TRBV19 and J usage is TRBJ1-1; D not resolved. In germline, CDR1 is LNHDA, CDR2 SQIVND (reference sequence). This CDR3 spans 15 amino acids. V shed 7 bases and J shed 4 bases, with 19 bases lying between them. The CDR3 reads CASKILGRVATEAFF. The CDR3 bases are TGTGCCAGTAAAATCTTGGGGAGGGTAGCCACTGAAGCTTTCTTT.

This clone has a single count. The V gene is TRBV29-1, the J gene TRBJ2-1, with 9 bases identical to TRBD2. The CDR3 spans 14 residues. The V segment lost 4 bases and the J segment 4 bases; nucleotides outside the gene matches: 5. Per germline, CDR1 SQVTM and CDR2 ANQGSEA. The DNA for the CDR3 is TGCAGCGTTGTAATGCGGGGGGGATACAATGAGCAGTTCTTC. Translated: CSVVMRGGYNEQFF.

The chain carries TRBV24-1 and TRBJ2-3; 7 bases fit TRBD2. The germline gives CDR1 KGHDR, CDR2 SFDVKD. The CDR3 runs to 13 residues. The ends lost 4 bases at V and 6 bases at J; junction bases unmatched: 3. CDR3: CATSEGGLDTQYF. CDR3 coding DNA: TGTGCCACCAGTGAGGGGGGGTTGGATACGCAGTATTTT.